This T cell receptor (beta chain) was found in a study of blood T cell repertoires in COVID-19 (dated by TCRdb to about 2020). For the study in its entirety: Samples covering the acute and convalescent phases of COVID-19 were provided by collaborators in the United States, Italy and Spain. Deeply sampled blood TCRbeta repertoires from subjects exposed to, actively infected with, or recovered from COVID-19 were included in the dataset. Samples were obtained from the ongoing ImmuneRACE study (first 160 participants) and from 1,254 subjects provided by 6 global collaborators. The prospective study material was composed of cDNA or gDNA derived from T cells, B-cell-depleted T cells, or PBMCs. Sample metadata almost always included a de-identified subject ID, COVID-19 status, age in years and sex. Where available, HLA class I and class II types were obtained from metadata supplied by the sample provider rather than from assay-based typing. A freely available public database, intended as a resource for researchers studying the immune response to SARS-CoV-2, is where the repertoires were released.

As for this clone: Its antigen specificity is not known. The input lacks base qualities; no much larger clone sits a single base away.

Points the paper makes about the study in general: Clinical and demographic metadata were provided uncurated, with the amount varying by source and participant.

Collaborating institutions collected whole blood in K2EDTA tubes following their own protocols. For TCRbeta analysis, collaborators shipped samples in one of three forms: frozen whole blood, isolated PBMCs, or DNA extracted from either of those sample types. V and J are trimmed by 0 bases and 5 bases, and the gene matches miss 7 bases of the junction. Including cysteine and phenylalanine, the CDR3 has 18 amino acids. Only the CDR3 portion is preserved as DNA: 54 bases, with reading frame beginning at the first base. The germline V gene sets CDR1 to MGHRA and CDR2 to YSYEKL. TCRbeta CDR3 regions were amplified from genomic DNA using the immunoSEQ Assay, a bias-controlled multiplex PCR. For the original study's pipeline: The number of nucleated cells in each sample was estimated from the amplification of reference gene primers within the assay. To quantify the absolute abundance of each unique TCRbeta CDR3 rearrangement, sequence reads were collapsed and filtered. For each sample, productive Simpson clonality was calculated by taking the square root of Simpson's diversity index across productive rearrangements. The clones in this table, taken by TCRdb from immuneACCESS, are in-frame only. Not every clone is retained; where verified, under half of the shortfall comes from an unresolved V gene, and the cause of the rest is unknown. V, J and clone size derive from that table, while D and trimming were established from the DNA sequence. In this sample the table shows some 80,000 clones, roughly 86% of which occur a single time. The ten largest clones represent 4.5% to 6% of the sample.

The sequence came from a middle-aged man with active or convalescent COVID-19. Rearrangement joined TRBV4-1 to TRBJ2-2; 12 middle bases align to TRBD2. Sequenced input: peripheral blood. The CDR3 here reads CASSQELAGGPGTGELFF. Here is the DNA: TGCGCCAGCAGCCAAGAGCTAGCGGGGGGGCCGGGTACCGGGGAGCTGTTTTTT.